This passage covers 32 T cell receptor beta chains from one sample sequenced in a study of shared clonotypes between healthy human individuals. Produced via immunoSEQ multiplex PCR; TCRdb's table is partial and in-frame only. The table includes 2,500,000 or so clones, 85% to 95% detected once. The source material was naive CD4+ T cells sorted from blood. Subset indicated: CD45RA+ positively selected. Every receptor here comes from a man aged 18 to 35 in good health.

This chain connects TRBV12-2 to TRBJ2-7; TRBD1, as called in the table, went unchecked against the DNA. TRBV12-2 is listed as a pseudogene. The CDR3 runs to 13 residues. CDR3: CASRFCLTGAQYF. CDR3 DNA: TGTGCAAGTCGCTTCTGCCTGACAGGGGCGCAGTACTTC.

The chain uses TRBV30 and TRBJ2-1, with 9 bases fitting TRBD2. CDR1 is GTSNPN, CDR2 SVGIG, per germline (reference sequence). The CDR3 is 15 residues long. Germline trimming cut 3 bases from V and 0 bases from J; bases unmatched to any gene: 3. CDR3 residues: CAWSQLAGSYNEQFF. As DNA, the CDR3 is TGTGCCTGGAGCCAACTAGCGGGCTCCTACAATGAGCAGTTCTTC.

The rearrangement uses TRBV19 and TRBJ2-1; 12 bases agree with TRBD2. This CDR3 contains 16 residues. CDR1 is LNHDA and CDR2 is SQIVND in the germline V gene (reference sequence). The V gene end was trimmed by 4 bases and the J gene end by 10 bases; junction bases not matched to a gene: 11. CDR3 region: CASSTRTSGARAEQFF. The CDR3 DNA reads as TGTGCCAGTAGTACTCGGACTAGCGGGGCGAGGGCGGAGCAGTTCTTC.

This clone was counted a few times. At the DNA level, this CDR3 is encoded by other sequences in the same sample as well. V is TRBV30 and J is TRBJ1-1; D may be TRBD1 (5 bases). The germline V gene has CDR1 GTSNPN and CDR2 SVGIG (reference sequence). V shed 1 base and J shed 6 bases, with 6 bases lying between them. The CDR3 length is 11 residues. The CDR3 DNA sequence: TGTGCCTGGAGTGGGGGGGCTGAAGCTTTCTTT. The encoded protein is CAWSGGAEAFF.

The chain has TRBV29-1 and TRBJ2-5, with TRBD2 matching 7 bases. CDR3 length: 12 amino acids. CDR1 SQVTM and CDR2 ANQGSEA come from the germline V gene. Trimming cost V 5 bases and J 4 bases; bases outside gene matches: 4. The CDR3 reads CSVIIAGETQYF. The CDR3 nucleotides read TGCAGCGTTATAATAGCGGGAGAGACCCAGTACTTC.

In its sample, this clone was seen a few times. This chain links TRBV30 with TRBJ2-7, with D possibly matching TRBD1 (6 bases). Germline V lookup: CDR1 GTSNPN, CDR2 SVGIG (reference sequence). Trimming removed 4 bases at V and 2 bases at J, with 15 bases between. This CDR3 has 14 amino acids. The CDR3 region is CAWNRESLAYEQYF. CDR3 nucleotides: TGTGCCTGGAACAGGGAGTCCCTGGCCTACGAGCAGTACTTC.

Only a few counts were recorded for this clone. The chain recombines TRBV9 with TRBJ1-1; TRBD1 might be the D (5 bases). The CDR3 extends over 16 amino acids. V lost 3 bases, J lost 5 bases, and 20 bases lay in between. The germline V gene has CDR1 SGDLS and CDR2 YYNGEE. This CDR3 is CASSAKAGAEGTEAFF. CDR3 DNA sequence: TGTGCCAGCAGCGCCAAGGCCGGGGCGGAGGGAACTGAAGCTTTCTTT. The complete variable domain, with remaining parts taken from reference TRBV9 and TRBJ1-1, reads DSGVTQTPKHLITATGQRVTLRCSPRSGDLSVYWYQQSLDQGLQFLIQYYNGEERAKGNILERFSAQQFPDLHSELNLSSLELGDSALYFCASSAKAGAEGTEAFFGQGTRLTVV.

This clone was counted once. The rearrangement links TRBV5-1 to TRBJ2-4, with D possibly TRBD2 on 5 matching bases. CDR1 and CDR2 from the germline V gene are SGHRS and YFSETQ. The CDR3 contains 14 residues. Trimming cost V 5 bases and J 0 bases, with 9 bases left between them. The CDR3, as DNA: TGCGCCAGCAGTCGGACTCTAGCCAAAAACATTCAGTACTTC. As protein: CASSRTLAKNIQYF.

This chain links TRBV5-1 with TRBJ2-3, with D possibly being TRBD1 or TRBD2 (6 bases each). The germline V and J ends were trimmed by 1 base and 3 bases, with 15 bases remaining between them. The CDR3 is 16 residues long. Germline assignment: CDR1 SGHRS and CDR2 YFSETQ. CDR3 amino acids: CASSLLNRAGTDTQYF. The DNA of the CDR3 is TGCGCCAGCAGCTTGTTGAACAGGGCGGGGACAGATACGCAGTATTTT.

The chain employs TRBV7-3 and TRBJ2-7; a weak D match, TRBD1 (5 bases). Looked up from germline, CDR1 is SGHTA and CDR2 is FQGTGA. The CDR3 runs to 15 residues. Trimming took off 1 base at V and 2 bases at J, with 12 bases between the two ends. As DNA, the CDR3 is TGTGCCAGCAGCTTAAAGGCAGGGCCAACCTACGAGCAGTACTTC. Its translation is CASSLKAGPTYEQYF.

As concerns this clone: Within the sample, other DNA sequences also encode this same CDR3. V gene TRBV2 combines with J gene TRBJ2-3; TRBD2 agrees at 7 bases. Losses at the gene ends were 6 bases for V and 0 bases for J; bases not matched to a gene: 3. This CDR3 spans 14 amino acids. Germline lookup yields CDR1 SNHLY and CDR2 FYNNEI. CDR3 nucleotide sequence: TGTGCCAGCAGGGCGGGGGTTAGCACAGATACGCAGTATTTT. Encoded protein: CASRAGVSTDTQYF.

This chain connects TRBV5-4 to TRBJ1-6; TRBD1 aligns across 8 bases. The CDR3 is 17 residues long. Trimming at V came to 4 bases and at J to 0 bases, leaving 6 bases not matched to a gene. The germline CDR1 and CDR2 sequences are SGHNT and YYREEE (reference sequence). CDR3 loop: CASSPGQGASYNSPLHF. Written as DNA, the CDR3 is TGTGCCAGCAGCCCTGGACAGGGAGCCTCCTATAATTCACCCCTCCACTTT. The full variable domain, in which reference TRBV5-4 and TRBJ1-6 provide the parts outside the CDR3, is ETGVTQSPTHLIKTRGQQVTLRCSSQSGHNTVSWYQQALGQGPQFIFQYYREEENGRGNFPPRFSGLQFPNYSSELNVNALELDDSALYLCASSPGQGASYNSPLHFGNGTRLTVT.

This clone was seen a single time. The V call is TRBV28, the J call TRBJ2-1; TRBD1 might be the D (7 bases). Germline lookup yields CDR1 MDHEN and CDR2 SYDVKM. This CDR3 region has 18 residues. Trimming pared 5 bases from V and 0 bases from J, leaving 20 bases between. The CDR3 DNA is TGTGCCAGCAGTACCGGGACAGTTCTAGCGAGCTCCTACAATGAGCAGTTCTTC. This translates into CASSTGTVLASSYNEQFF.

A single count supports this clone. CDR3 residues: CASSLDGGLGSGNTIYF. Here the CDR3 DNA reads TGCGCCAGCAGCTTGGACGGGGGCTTGGGCTCTGGAAACACCATATATTTT. This chain connects TRBV5-1 to TRBJ1-3; a weak D match, TRBD1 (6 bases). The germline CDR1 and CDR2 sequences are SGHRS and YFSETQ. This CDR3 is built from 17 residues. The V gene lost 0 bases and the J gene lost 0 bases, with 13 bases spanning the gap.

V usage is TRBV19 and J usage is TRBJ1-1, with 8 bases aligning to TRBD1. With 3 bases clipped from V and 0 bases from J, the junction kept 6 bases outside the gene matches. In germline, CDR1 is LNHDA, CDR2 SQIVND (reference sequence). The CDR3 loop spans 16 amino acids. CDR3 nucleotides: TGTGCCAGTAGTATTGGACAGGGTCCTATGAACACTGAAGCTTTCTTT. Translating gives CASSIGQGPMNTEAFF.

V is TRBV6-5 and J is TRBJ1-1; no clear D gene. Germline V gene data show CDR1 as MNHEY and CDR2 as SVGAGI. V shed 5 bases and J shed 2 bases, with 9 bases lying between them. CDR3 size: 13 residues. The CDR3 DNA is TGTGCCAGCAGTCGTCGGTCAAACACTGAAGCTTTCTTT. This sequence encodes CASSRRSNTEAFF.

The chain has TRBV14 and TRBJ1-1, with a possible D match to TRBD1 (5 bases). The CDR3 sequence is 14 residues long. CDR1 SGHDN and CDR2 FVKESK come from the germline V gene. Between the trimmed V and J ends, which lost 1 base and 4 bases, there was a span of 10 bases. The CDR3 protein is CASSQVLGGTEAFF. CDR3 DNA sequence: TGTGCCAGCAGCCAAGTCCTTGGGGGCACTGAAGCTTTCTTT.

The J gene is TRBJ2-7, the V gene TRBV5-4; tentatively, D is TRBD1 (7 bases). The V gene lost 4 bases and the J gene lost 5 bases, with 16 bases spanning the gap. Germline V lookup: CDR1 SGHNT, CDR2 YYREEE (reference sequence). CDR3 length equals 14 residues. CDR3 sequence: CASSAQGGRNEQYF. The CDR3 DNA reads as TGTGCCAGCAGCGCTCAGGGGGGTAGGAACGAGCAGTACTTC.

The chain has TRBV4-2 and TRBJ2-6; D ambiguous. This CDR3 is built from 15 residues. The V and J ends lost 6 bases and 0 bases respectively, with 9 bases between them. Germline CDR1 is LGHNA and CDR2 is YNFKEQ. Here the CDR3 DNA reads TGTGCCAGCAGTCTGCGCAGCTCTGGGGCCAACGTCCTGACTTTC. Translation gives CASSLRSSGANVLTF.

This chain uses TRBV19 with TRBJ1-6; 9 positions match TRBD1. The germline V gene encodes CDR1 LNHDA and CDR2 SQIVND (reference sequence). V trimming: 6 bases; J trimming: 7 bases; junction bases outside the gene matches: 13. The CDR3 is 17 residues long. CDR3 DNA: TGTGCCAGTAGGCCTCTAACGGGACAGGGACCCAATTCACCCCTCCACTTT. It is translated as CASRPLTGQGPNSPLHF.

V is TRBV5-1 and J is TRBJ2-5; possible D gene TRBD1, 6 bases. The CDR3 has 13 residues. Trimming removed 4 bases at V and 3 bases at J, with 10 bases between. The germline V gene encodes CDR1 SGHRS and CDR2 YFSETQ. CDR3 region: CASSRRQEETQYF. CDR3 coding DNA: TGCGCCAGCAGCAGACGACAGGAAGAGACCCAGTACTTC. Drawing the rest from reference TRBV5-1 and TRBJ2-5, the complete variable domain is KAGVTQTPRYLIKTRGQQVTLSCSPISGHRSVSWYQQTPGQGLQFLFEYFSETQRNKGNFPGRFSGRQFSNSRSEMNVSTLELGDSALYLCASSRRQEETQYFGPGTRLLVL.

This sequence joins TRBV30 and TRBJ2-2; D unresolved. CDR3 length equals 14 residues. V shed 2 bases and J shed 7 bases, with 14 bases lying between them. Germline assignment: CDR1 GTSNPN and CDR2 SVGIG (reference sequence). CDR3 sequence (DNA): TGTGCCTGGAGTCACCGATCCTCGTACGGGGAGCTGTTTTTT. Translating it yields CAWSHRSSYGELFF.

The rearrangement links TRBV19 to TRBJ1-6, with D possibly matching TRBD1 (5 bases). The CDR3 runs 15 residues. CDR1 and CDR2 from the germline V gene are LNHDA and SQIVND (reference sequence). Trimming took 3 bases from V and 10 from J, leaving 16 bases between them. CDR3: CASSIGATLRSPLHF. CDR3 coding DNA: TGTGCCAGTAGTATCGGGGCCACCTTAAGGTCACCCCTCCACTTT.

The V call is TRBV29-1, the J call TRBJ1-6, with a possible D match to TRBD1 (5 bases). The CDR3 totals 14 residues. The germline CDR1 and CDR2 sequences are SQVTM and ANQGSEA. V gave up 6 bases and J gave up 6 bases, with 15 bases separating them. The CDR3 DNA is TGCAGCGTAAAGCCAGACGGGGGTAATTCACCCCTCCACTTT. Its protein is CSVKPDGGNSPLHF.

The J gene is TRBJ2-4, the V gene TRBV21-1. TRBV21-1 is a pseudogene locus. CDR3 length: 15 amino acids. This chain's CDR3 is CASAARELAKNIQYF. CDR3 DNA sequence: TGTGCCAGCGCCGCCAGGGAGCTAGCCAAAAACATTCAGTACTTC.

This rearrangement joins TRBV2 to TRBJ2-7; D gene ambiguous. The CDR3 is 14 residues long. The V gene lost 2 bases and the J gene lost 5 bases, with 13 bases spanning the gap. Germline values: CDR1 SNHLY, CDR2 FYNNEI. This chain's CDR3 is CASSELAGPNEQYF. The CDR3 DNA sequence: TGTGCCAGCAGTGAATTGGCAGGCCCTAACGAGCAGTACTTC.

The chain employs TRBV28 and TRBJ1-1; TRBD1 might be the D (6 bases). The CDR3 runs 17 residues. The V end lost 3 bases, the J end lost 0 bases, and 17 bases lay between the germline ends. Germline V lookup: CDR1 MDHEN, CDR2 SYDVKM. The CDR3, as DNA: TGTGCCAGCAGTTTTTCGGGGGGCTACCTTATGAACACTGAAGCTTTCTTT. Translating it yields CASSFSGGYLMNTEAFF.

This clone has only one observation. The rearrangement joins TRBV25-1 to TRBJ2-1, with 8 bases fitting TRBD2. CDR3 size: 13 residues. Trimming at V came to 9 bases and at J to 8 bases, leaving 9 bases not matched to a gene. CDR1 and CDR2 from the germline V gene are MGHDK and SYGVNS. The CDR3: CASTYGLAHEQFF. The CDR3 DNA reads TGTGCCAGTACCTATGGACTAGCCCATGAGCAGTTCTTC. Using reference TRBV25-1 and TRBJ2-1 for the parts outside the CDR3, the full variable domain is EADIYQTPRYLVIGTGKKITLECSQTMGHDKMYWYQQDPGMELHLIHYSYGVNSTEKGDLSSESTVSRIRTEHFPLTLESARPSHTSQYLCASTYGLAHEQFFGPGTRLTVL.

V and J are TRBV19 and TRBJ2-2, with D unclear. Germline V gene lookup returns CDR1 LNHDA and CDR2 SQIVND (reference sequence). V gave up 4 bases and J gave up 2 bases, with 11 bases separating them. The CDR3 is 15 residues long. CDR3: CASSNPGENTGELFF. The CDR3 region has the DNA TGTGCCAGTAGTAATCCGGGCGAAAACACCGGGGAGCTGTTTTTT.

The V gene is TRBV30, the J gene TRBJ2-7, with D tentatively TRBD1 (6 bases). Trimming removed 2 bases at V and 3 bases at J, with 8 bases between. Germline values: CDR1 GTSNPN, CDR2 SVGIG (reference sequence). The CDR3 totals 12 residues. Here the CDR3 DNA reads TGTGCCTGGAGTAGGACAGACTACGAGCAGTACTTC. Its translation: CAWSRTDYEQYF.

CDR3 in amino acids: CASISRDRGRETQYF. The CDR3 coding sequence is TGTGCCAGCATATCCCGGGACAGGGGGCGAGAGACCCAGTACTTC. J is TRBJ2-5 and V is TRBV6-5; 12 nucleotides agree with TRBD1. This CDR3 has 15 residues. CDR1 MNHEY and CDR2 SVGAGI come from the germline V gene. J lost 4 bases, V lost 7 bases, and 7 bases had no gene match.

V usage is TRBV7-2 and J usage is TRBJ2-5; maybe TRBD1 (6 bases). This CDR3 has 14 amino acids. Germline lookup yields CDR1 SGHTA and CDR2 FQGNSA. The V gene lost 3 bases and the J gene lost 2 bases, with 10 bases spanning the gap. DNA of the CDR3: TGTGCCAGCAGCTTCGGGACATGGCAAGAGACCCAGTACTTC. As protein: CASSFGTWQETQYF.